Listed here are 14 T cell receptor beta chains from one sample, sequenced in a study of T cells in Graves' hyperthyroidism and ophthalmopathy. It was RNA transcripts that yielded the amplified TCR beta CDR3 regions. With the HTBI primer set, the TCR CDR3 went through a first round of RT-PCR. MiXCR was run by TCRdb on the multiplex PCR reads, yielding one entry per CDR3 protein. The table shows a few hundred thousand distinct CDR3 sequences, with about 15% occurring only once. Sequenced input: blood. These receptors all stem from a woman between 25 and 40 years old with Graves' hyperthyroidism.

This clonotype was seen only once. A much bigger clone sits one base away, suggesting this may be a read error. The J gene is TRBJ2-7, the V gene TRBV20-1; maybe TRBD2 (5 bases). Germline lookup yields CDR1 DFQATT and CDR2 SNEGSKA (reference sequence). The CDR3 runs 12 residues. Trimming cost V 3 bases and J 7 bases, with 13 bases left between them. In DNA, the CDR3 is TGCAGTGCTAGCGGGATCGGGAATGAGCAGTACTTC. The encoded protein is CSASGIGNEQYF.

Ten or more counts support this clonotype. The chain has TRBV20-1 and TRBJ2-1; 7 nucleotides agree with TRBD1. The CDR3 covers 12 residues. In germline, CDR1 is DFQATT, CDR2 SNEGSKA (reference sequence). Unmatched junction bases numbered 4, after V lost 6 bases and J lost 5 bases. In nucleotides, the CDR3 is TGCAGTGCACCGACAGGGAACAATGAGCAGTTCTTC. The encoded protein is CSAPTGNNEQFF.

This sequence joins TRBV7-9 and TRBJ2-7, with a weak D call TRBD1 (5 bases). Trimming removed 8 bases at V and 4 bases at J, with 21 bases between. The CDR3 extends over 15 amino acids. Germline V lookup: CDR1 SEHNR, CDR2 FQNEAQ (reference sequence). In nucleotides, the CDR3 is TGTGCCAGCGCGACCAATAGGGGTGTAAGGTACGAGCAGTACTTC. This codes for CASATNRGVRYEQYF.

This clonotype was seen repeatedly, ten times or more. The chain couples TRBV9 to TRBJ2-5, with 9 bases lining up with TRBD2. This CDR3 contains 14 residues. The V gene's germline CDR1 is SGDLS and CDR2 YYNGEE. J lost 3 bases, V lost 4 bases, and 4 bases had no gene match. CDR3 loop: CASSSRLAEETQYF. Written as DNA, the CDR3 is TGTGCCAGCAGCTCCCGACTAGCGGAAGAGACCCAGTACTTC.

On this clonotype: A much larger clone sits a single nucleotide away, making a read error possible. The CDR3 is CAGSPIAGPRDEQYF. The DNA of the CDR3 is TGTGCCGGCTCACCAATAGCGGGGCCTAGGGACGAGCAGTACTTC. The chain is built from TRBV18 and TRBJ2-7, with 8 bases matching TRBD2. This CDR3 region has 15 residues. CDR1 and CDR2 from the germline V gene are KGHSH and LQKENI. The whole variable domain, remainder taken from reference TRBV18 and TRBJ2-7, is NAGVMQNPRHLVRRRGQEARLRCSPMKGHSHVYWYRQLPEEGLKFMVYLQKENIIDESGMPKERFSAEFPKEGPSILRIQQVVRGDSAAYFCAGSPIAGPRDEQYFGPGTRLTVT.

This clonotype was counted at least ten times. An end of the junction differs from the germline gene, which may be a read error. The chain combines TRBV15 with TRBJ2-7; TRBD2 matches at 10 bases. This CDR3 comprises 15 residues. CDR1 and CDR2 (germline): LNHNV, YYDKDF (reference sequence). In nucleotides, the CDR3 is TGTGCCACCAGCAGAGAACTAGCGGGATTCTACGAGCAGTACTTT. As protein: CATSRELAGFYEQYF.

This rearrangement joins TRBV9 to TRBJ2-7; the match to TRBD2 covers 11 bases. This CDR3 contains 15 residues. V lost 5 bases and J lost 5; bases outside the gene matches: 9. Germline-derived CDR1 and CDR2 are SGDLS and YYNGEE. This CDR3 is CASSPLAGGSDEQYF. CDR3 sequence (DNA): TGTGCCAGCAGTCCCCTAGCGGGAGGTTCTGACGAGCAGTACTTC.

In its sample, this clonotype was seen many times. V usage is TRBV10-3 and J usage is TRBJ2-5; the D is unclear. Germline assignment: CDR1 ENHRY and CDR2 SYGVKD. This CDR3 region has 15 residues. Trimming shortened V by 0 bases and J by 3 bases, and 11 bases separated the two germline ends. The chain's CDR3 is CAISESGSGKETQYF. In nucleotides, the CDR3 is TGTGCCATCAGTGAGTCGGGCAGTGGGAAAGAGACCCAGTACTTC.

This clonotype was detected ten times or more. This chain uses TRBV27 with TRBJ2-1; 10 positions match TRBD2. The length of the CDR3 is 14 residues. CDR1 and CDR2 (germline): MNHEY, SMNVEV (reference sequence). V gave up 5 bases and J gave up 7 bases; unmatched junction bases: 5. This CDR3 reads CASSIGTSVNEQFF. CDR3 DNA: TGTGCCAGCAGTATCGGGACTAGCGTGAATGAGCAGTTCTTC.

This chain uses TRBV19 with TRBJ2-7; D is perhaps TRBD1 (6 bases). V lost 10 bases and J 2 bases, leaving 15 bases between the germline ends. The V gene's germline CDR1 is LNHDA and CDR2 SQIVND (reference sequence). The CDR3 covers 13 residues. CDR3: CATQDRQTYEQYF. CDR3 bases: TGTGCCACCCAGGACAGACAAACCTACGAGCAGTACTTC.

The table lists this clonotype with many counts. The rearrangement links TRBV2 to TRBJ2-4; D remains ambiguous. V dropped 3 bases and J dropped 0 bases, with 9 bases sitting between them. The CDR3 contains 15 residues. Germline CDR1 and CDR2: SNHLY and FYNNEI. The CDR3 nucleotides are TGTGCCAGCAGTGAGAATCTACTAGCCAAAAACATTCAGTACTTC. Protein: CASSENLLAKNIQYF.

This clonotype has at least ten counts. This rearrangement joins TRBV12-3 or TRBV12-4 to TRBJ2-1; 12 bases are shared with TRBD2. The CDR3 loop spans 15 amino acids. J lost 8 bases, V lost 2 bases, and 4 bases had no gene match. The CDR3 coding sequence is TGTGCCAGCAGTTTACTAGCGGGAGGGCCCGATGAGCAGTTCTTC. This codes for CASSLLAGGPDEQFF.

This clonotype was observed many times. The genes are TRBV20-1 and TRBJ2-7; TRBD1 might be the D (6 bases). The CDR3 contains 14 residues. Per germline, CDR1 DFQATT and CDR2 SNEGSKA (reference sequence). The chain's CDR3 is CRPRPDRAPNEQYF. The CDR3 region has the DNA TGCAGGCCCCGGCCGGACAGAGCCCCCAACGAGCAGTACTTC.

CDR3 DNA: TGTGCCAGCAGTTCCCCACCGGGACAGGGTGTGGAAAAACTGTTTTTT. Encoded protein: CASSSPPGQGVEKLFF. The chain links TRBV12-3 or TRBV12-4 to TRBJ1-4; the match to TRBD1 covers 9 bases. The CDR3 spans 16 residues. After removal of 4 bases from V and 8 bases from J, the junction contained 11 bases not matched to a gene.